The rows below give T cell receptor beta chains drawn from one sample of a study of neoadjuvant anti-PD-1 for oral cavity cancer. Sequencing used immunoSEQ multiplex PCR; TCRdb keeps in-frame clones, though not all of them. Among about 68,000 clones listed, 70% to 90% were seen once. The sample consisted of PBMCs, taken after nivolumab (anti-PD-1) treatment. The receptors were sampled from a person aged 40 to 85 with oral cavity squamous cell carcinoma. The CDR3 runs from the conserved cysteine through the conserved F or W. D genes are given only for firm matches. Not every row has a clone size; where given, it reads once, few, many or a size class.

d_call clone_size j_call v_call cdr3_aa cdr3_nt
TRBD1 once TRBJ1-1 TRBV2 CASDGQGTNTEAFF TGTGCCAGCGACGGACAGGGTACGAACACTGAAGCTTTCTTT
- - TRBJ1-1 TRBV6-5 CASAQTVNTEAFF TGTGCCAGCGCCCAGACCGTAAACACTGAAGCTTTCTTT
TRBD1 - TRBJ2-1 TRBV7-9 CASSPRDRGYNEQFF TGTGCCAGCAGCCCTCGGGACAGGGGGTACAATGAGCAGTTCTTC
- - TRBJ2-5 TRBV19 CASSRGGQETQYF TGTGCCAGTAGTAGGGGTGGCCAAGAGACCCAGTACTTC
- - TRBJ2-2 TRBV29-1 CSVGTYKNTGELFF TGCAGCGTTGGCACTTATAAGAACACCGGGGAGCTGTTTTTT
- - TRBJ2-1 TRBV6-1 CASSSGGSYNEQFF TGTGCCAGCAGTTCCGGGGGCTCCTACAATGAGCAGTTCTTC
TRBD2 once TRBJ2-1 TRBV5-1 CASRFPGLAENEQFF TGCGCCAGCAGGTTTCCGGGACTAGCGGAGAATGAGCAGTTCTTC
- - TRBJ1-1 TRBV30 CAWSWSGAGTEAFF TGTGCCTGGAGTTGGTCAGGGGCGGGGACTGAAGCTTTCTTT
- - TRBJ2-5 TRBV28 CASSWGRQETQYF TGTGCCAGCAGTTGGGGCAGACAAGAGACCCAGTACTTC
TRBD1 - TRBJ1-4 TRBV4-1 CASSQAGTGATNEKLFF TGCGCCAGCAGCCAGGCCGGGACAGGGGCAACTAATGAAAAACTGTTTTTT
- - TRBJ2-1 TRBV2 CASSLPSGSSYNEQFF TGTGCCAGCAGTCTCCCGTCTGGGAGCTCCTACAATGAGCAGTTCTTC
- - TRBJ2-5 TRBV11-3 CGAQETQYF TGTGGGGCCCAAGAGACCCAGTACTTC
- - TRBJ2-5 TRBV7-8 CASSLGSVETQYF TGTGCCAGCAGCTTAGGTAGCGTGGAGACCCAGTACTTC
- - TRBJ1-4 TRBV28 CASSSPSRGDYEKLFF TGTGCCAGCAGTTCCCCGTCCCGGGGTGACTATGAAAAACTGTTTTTT
- few TRBJ2-2 TRBV27 CASSPKANTGELFF TGTGCCAGCAGTCCAAAGGCGAACACCGGGGAGCTGTTTTTT
- - TRBJ1-2 TRBV30 CAWSVTVPSYGYTF TGTGCCTGGAGTGTAACTGTCCCTTCCTATGGCTACACCTTC
- - TRBJ2-1 TRBV28 CASREGGDLNEQFF TGTGCCAGCAGGGAAGGAGGGGACCTAAATGAGCAGTTCTTC
- - TRBJ1-5 TRBV19 CASSIDPYSNQPQHF TGTGCCAGTAGTATTGATCCTTATAGCAATCAGCCCCAGCATTTT
TRBD1 - TRBJ2-7 TRBV5-1 CASSGVGTGISYEQYF TGCGCCAGCAGCGGGGTAGGGACAGGGATCTCCTACGAGCAGTACTTC
TRBD1 - TRBJ2-1 TRBV5-4 CASTETGVDNEQFF TGTGCCAGCACCGAGACAGGGGTGGACAATGAGCAGTTCTTC
TRBD1 - TRBJ2-1 TRBV5-5 CASSLSGQVFNEQFF TGTGCCAGCAGCTTGTCCGGACAGGTCTTCAATGAGCAGTTCTTC
- few TRBJ1-2 TRBV13 CASSLGQGTYGYTF TGTGCCAGCAGCTTAGGCCAGGGAACCTATGGCTACACCTTC
- - TRBJ2-5 TRBV6-6 CASRTATRNQETQYF TGTGCCAGCAGAACCGCAACTAGAAACCAAGAGACCCAGTACTTC
- - TRBJ2-2 TRBV7-3 CASSRDLNTGELFF TGTGCCAGCAGCAGGGACTTGAACACCGGGGAGCTGTTTTTT
TRBD1 - TRBJ1-4 TRBV6-1 CAGSTGLNEKLFF TGTGCCGGTTCGACAGGGCTTAATGAAAAACTGTTTTTT
- - TRBJ2-1 TRBV7-8 CASSFVRTGRAYNEQFF TGTGCCAGCAGCTTCGTCCGGACAGGGAGGGCCTACAATGAGCAGTTCTTC
TRBD1 - TRBJ2-7 TRBV7-9 CASSSQGTGLYEQYF TGTGCCAGCAGCTCTCAAGGGACAGGGCTCTACGAGCAGTACTTC
- - TRBJ2-5 TRBV15 CATSRGGLEETQYF TGTGCCACCAGCAGGGGGGGTTTGGAAGAGACCCAGTACTTC
TRBD1 - TRBJ1-5 TRBV6-1 CASQSGQGSNQPQHF TGTGCCAGTCAGTCGGGACAGGGTAGCAATCAGCCCCAGCATTTT
TRBD1 - TRBJ2-3 TRBV7-9 CASSLGEGAFLADTQYF TGTGCCAGCAGCTTAGGAGAGGGGGCGTTTTTAGCAGATACGCAGTATTTT
- - TRBJ2-1 TRBV5-4 CASSLGGKPQEFF TGTGCCAGCAGCTTGGGGGGAAAACCTCAGGAGTTCTTC
TRBD2 - TRBJ2-7 TRBV11-2 CASRRPGREESYEQYF TGTGCCAGCAGACGCCCAGGGCGGGAGGAGTCCTACGAGCAGTACTTC
TRBD1 - TRBJ2-7 TRBV15 CATSRVQGTVFYEQYF TGTGCCACCAGCAGAGTACAGGGGACAGTATTTTACGAGCAGTACTTC
TRBD2 - TRBJ2-1 TRBV19 CASSSGRVTYNEQFF TGTGCCAGTAGTAGCGGGAGGGTAACCTACAATGAGCAGTTCTTC
TRBD2 - TRBJ2-3 TRBV4-1 CASRRSGTSTDTQYF TGCGCCAGCAGACGTAGCGGGACCAGCACAGATACGCAGTATTTT
- - TRBJ2-5 TRBV7-8 CASSLRVEETQYF TGTGCCAGCAGCTTAAGGGTAGAGGAGACCCAGTACTTC
- once TRBJ2-1 TRBV6-5 CASSYSAGGNEQFF TGTGCCAGCAGTTACTCGGCTGGGGGCAATGAGCAGTTCTTC
TRBD1 - TRBJ2-7 TRBV18 CASSPLQGALSHEQYF TGTGCCAGCTCACCACTTCAGGGGGCGCTGAGCCACGAGCAGTACTTC
TRBD1 - TRBJ1-2 TRBV30 CAWRRTGQGDYGYTF TGTGCCTGGAGAAGAACGGGGCAGGGGGACTATGGCTACACCTTC
- - TRBJ1-2 TRBV5-1 CASSLDREGYTF TGCGCCAGCAGCTTGGACAGGGAGGGCTACACCTTC
TRBD2 - TRBJ2-1 TRBV28 CASSDSGGDNEQFF TGTGCCAGCAGCGATAGCGGGGGAGACAATGAGCAGTTCTTC
TRBD1 - TRBJ2-2 TRBV29-1 CSVEGQGIPGELFF TGCAGCGTCGAGGGACAGGGAATTCCCGGGGAGCTGTTTTTT
- - TRBJ1-1 TRBV5-1 CASSALGESTEAFF TGCGCCAGCAGCGCGTTGGGGGAATCCACTGAAGCTTTCTTT
- - TRBJ2-7 TRBV5-1 CASSLEQGAYEQYF TGCGCCAGCAGCTTGGAACAAGGAGCCTACGAGCAGTACTTC
- - TRBJ2-7 TRBV5-4 CASSREGSYYEQYF TGTGCCAGCAGCCGGGAAGGGAGCTACTACGAGCAGTACTTC
- - TRBJ2-2 TRBV5-6 CASQGTNTGELFF TGTGCCAGCCAAGGGACAAATACCGGGGAGCTGTTTTTT
- - TRBJ2-5 TRBV7-8 CASSLWPGVQETQYF TGTGCCAGCAGCCTGTGGCCAGGCGTTCAAGAGACCCAGTACTTC
- - TRBJ2-7 TRBV30 CAWKETHYEQYF TGTGCCTGGAAGGAGACACACTACGAGCAGTACTTC
- - TRBJ1-1 TRBV11-3 CASSLDPNTEAFF TGTGCCAGCAGCCTAGACCCAAACACTGAAGCTTTCTTT
TRBD2 - TRBJ2-1 TRBV28 CASTPVGLAGASYNEQFF TGTGCCAGCACCCCCGTGGGACTAGCGGGAGCATCCTACAATGAGCAGTTCTTC
- - TRBJ2-5 TRBV9 CASSVGGDQETQYF TGTGCCAGCAGCGTAGGCGGGGACCAAGAGACCCAGTACTTC
- - TRBJ2-7 TRBV10-3 CAISDWAGSGEQYF TGTGCCATCAGTGATTGGGCAGGGTCGGGCGAGCAGTACTTC
- - TRBJ1-2 TRBV7-2 CASSLINYGYTF TGTGCCAGCAGCTTAATTAACTATGGCTACACCTTC
TRBD1 - TRBJ1-4 TRBV2 CASSERTGFEKLFF TGTGCCAGCAGTGAAAGGACAGGGTTTGAAAAACTGTTTTTT
- - TRBJ2-1 TRBV7-9 CASSLSGGNEQFF TGTGCCAGCAGCTTAAGTGGAGGGAATGAGCAGTTCTTC
- once TRBJ2-3 TRBV11-2 CASSFNTTGPLQNTQYF TGTGCCAGCAGCTTCAACACCACAGGGCCGCTCCAGAATACGCAGTATTTT
TRBD2 once TRBJ2-1 TRBV5-1 CASSFRLAGGNEQFF TGCGCCAGCAGCTTCCGACTAGCGGGAGGTAATGAGCAGTTCTTC
TRBD2 - TRBJ2-3 TRBV30 CAWSVRASGRTSTDTQYF TGTGCCTGGAGTGTAAGGGCTAGCGGGAGAACTAGCACAGATACGCAGTATTTT
TRBD2 - TRBJ2-7 TRBV7-6 CASSSGLAGAYEQYF TGTGCCAGCAGCTCGGGACTAGCGGGAGCCTACGAGCAGTACTTC